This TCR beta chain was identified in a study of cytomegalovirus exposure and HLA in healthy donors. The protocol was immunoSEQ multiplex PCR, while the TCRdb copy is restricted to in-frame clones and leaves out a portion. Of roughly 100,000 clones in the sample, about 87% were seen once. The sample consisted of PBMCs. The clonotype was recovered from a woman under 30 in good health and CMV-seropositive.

The CDR3 bases are TGTGCCAGCAGCCGAACCGGGGAGGTCACCGGGGAGCTGTTTTTT. Encoded protein: CASSRTGEVTGELFF. The gene calls are TRBV9 and TRBJ2-2, with D perhaps TRBD2 (6 bases). Trimming stripped 4 bases from V and 4 bases from J, with 14 bases between. CDR1 SGDLS and CDR2 YYNGEE come from the germline V gene. The CDR3 spans 15 residues.